A selection of T cell receptor beta chains follows, all from one sample in a study of blood T cell repertoires in COVID-19. Repertoires were generated with immunoSEQ multiplex PCR, while TCRdb's copy carries only in-frame clones and drops some. The sample contains some 68,000 clones, about 80% of which appear only once. The sequenced sample was peripheral blood. The receptors here all came from a man in his 70s with acute or convalescent COVID-19. Both conserved end residues are part of each CDR3. A D gene is named only where the DNA matches it firmly. Size tells how often a clone was seen (once, few, many) or the class of an expanded clone, and some rows leave it out.

TRBJ1-2	TRBV15	once	-	CATSRGASYGYTF	TGTGCCACCAGCAGGGGGGCTAGCTATGGCTACACCTTC
TRBJ1-5	TRBV28	-	TRBD1	CASSSSGTGHNQPQHF	TGTGCCAGCAGTTCCTCTGGGACAGGGCATAATCAGCCCCAGCATTTT
TRBJ1-1	TRBV18	-	-	CASSPKTGNTEAFF	TGTGCCAGCTCACCTAAAACAGGGAACACTGAAGCTTTCTTT
TRBJ2-2	TRBV27	-	-	CASSARGTTGELFF	TGTGCCAGCAGCGCCCGGGGGACCACCGGGGAGCTGTTTTTT
TRBJ2-5	TRBV21-1	-	-	CASSKGTGTGETQYF	TGTGCCAGCAGCAAAGGTACAGGGACGGGGGAGACCCAGTACTTC
TRBJ2-2	TRBV29-1	-	-	CSGQGWGTGELFF	TGCAGCGGTCAGGGCTGGGGTACCGGGGAGCTGTTTTTT
TRBJ2-5	TRBV29-1	-	-	CSVPQTIQETQYF	TGCAGCGTTCCACAAACTATCCAAGAGACCCAGTACTTC
TRBJ2-7	TRBV6-5	-	-	CASTLRGQISYEQYF	TGTGCCAGCACCTTACGAGGACAGATCTCCTACGAGCAGTACTTC
TRBJ1-2	TRBV14	once	-	CASSGQVGGYTF	TGTGCCAGTTCGGGACAAGTCGGCGGCTACACCTTC
TRBJ2-3	TRBV4-1	-	TRBD2	CASSQDASGRGTRSDTQYF	TGCGCCAGCAGCCAAGATGCGAGCGGGAGGGGTACCAGGTCAGATACGCAGTATTTT
TRBJ2-5	TRBV18	few	-	CASSPSVTGSETQYF	TGTGCCAGCTCACCATCAGTAACGGGTAGTGAGACCCAGTACTTC
TRBJ1-2	TRBV6-1	few	TRBD1	CASSEALTGTF	TGTGCCAGCAGTGAAGCACTGACAGGGACCTTC
TRBJ2-7	TRBV6-5	-	TRBD1	CASSRDRGPSYEQYF	TGTGCCAGCAGCCGGGACAGGGGACCCTCCTACGAGCAGTACTTC
TRBJ2-3	TRBV5-6	once	-	CASSLDSFSTDTQYF	TGTGCCAGCAGCTTGGACAGCTTCAGCACAGATACGCAGTATTTT
TRBJ2-7	TRBV12-3/TRBV12-4	-	TRBD2	CASSFGGGDEQYF	TGTGCCAGCAGTTTCGGGGGGGGCGACGAGCAGTACTTC
TRBJ2-7	TRBV28	-	-	CASTRPGDEQYF	TGTGCCAGCACCCGGCCGGGGGACGAGCAGTACTTC
TRBJ1-2	TRBV7-2	once	TRBD1	CASSPGTGGDYGYTF	TGTGCCAGCAGCCCGGGGACAGGGGGGGACTATGGCTACACCTTC
TRBJ1-1	TRBV24-1	-	TRBD1	CATSSTGDTEAFF	TGTGCCACTTCATCGACAGGGGACACTGAAGCTTTCTTT
TRBJ1-4	TRBV9	-	-	CASSEGPSNEKLFF	TGTGCCAGCAGCGAGGGGCCTTCTAATGAAAAACTGTTTTTT
TRBJ2-1	TRBV27	few	TRBD2	CASSLSRGLAGENEQFF	TGTGCCAGCAGTTTATCGAGGGGACTAGCGGGAGAGAATGAGCAGTTCTTC
TRBJ2-1	TRBV7-8	-	TRBD2	CASSSGTSGYNEQFF	TGTGCCAGCAGCTCGGGGACTAGCGGGTACAATGAGCAGTTCTTC
TRBJ1-1	TRBV11-2	-	-	CASSWGQNTEAFF	TGTGCCAGCAGCTGGGGACAGAACACTGAAGCTTTCTTT
TRBJ2-1	TRBV7-9	few	-	CASSLGVTDYNEQFF	TGTGCCAGCAGCTTAGGTGTGACAGATTACAATGAGCAGTTCTTC
TRBJ2-1	TRBV25-1	-	TRBD2	CASSDAGGYNEQFF	TGTGCCAGCAGTGACGCGGGAGGCTACAATGAGCAGTTCTTC
TRBJ2-1	TRBV6-4	-	TRBD2	CASRKDPTSGSSTYNEQFF	TGTGCCAGCCGAAAAGACCCCACTAGCGGGAGTTCCACTTACAATGAGCAGTTCTTC
TRBJ1-1	TRBV7-2	-	-	CASSRSMNTEAFF	TGTGCCAGCAGCCGATCTATGAACACTGAAGCTTTCTTT
TRBJ2-1	TRBV7-8	-	-	CASSLDLTSEEQFF	TGTGCCAGCAGCTTAGATCTGACTTCGGAGGAGCAGTTCTTC
TRBJ1-2	TRBV6-5	-	TRBD1	CASGDGQGAWGYTF	TGTGCCAGCGGGGATGGACAGGGGGCGTGGGGCTACACCTTC
TRBJ2-2	TRBV6-5	-	-	CASSYSILSGELFF	TGTGCCAGCAGTTACTCGATTTTGAGCGGGGAGCTGTTTTTT
TRBJ2-7	TRBV9	-	-	CASSVAEFPGYEQYF	TGTGCCAGCAGCGTAGCAGAGTTCCCAGGGTACGAGCAGTACTTC
TRBJ2-1	TRBV5-6	few	TRBD2	CASSLDPPSGSGNEQFF	TGTGCCAGCAGCTTGGACCCCCCTAGCGGGAGTGGCAATGAGCAGTTCTTC
TRBJ2-1	TRBV7-8	-	TRBD2	CASSFSSAGVLNEQFF	TGTGCCAGCAGCTTCTCCAGTGCGGGAGTATTAAATGAGCAGTTCTTC
TRBJ2-1	TRBV30	once	TRBD2	CAWVIRSSGRNEQFF	TGTGCCTGGGTTATAAGGTCTAGCGGGAGGAATGAGCAGTTCTTC
TRBJ1-4	TRBV4-2	-	TRBD1	CASSPDRGQREKLFF	TGTGCCAGCAGCCCAGACAGGGGCCAGCGTGAAAAACTGTTTTTT
TRBJ2-5	TRBV5-4	once	-	CASSLRLRQETQYF	TGTGCCAGCAGCTTGAGACTACGCCAAGAGACCCAGTACTTC
TRBJ1-2	TRBV6-5	-	-	CASRLGGGSDGYTF	TGTGCCAGCAGATTGGGGGGGGGCAGTGATGGCTACACCTTC
TRBJ1-1	TRBV19	-	TRBD1	CASSWDRGANTEAFF	TGTGCCAGTAGTTGGGACAGGGGGGCGAACACTGAAGCTTTCTTT
TRBJ2-2	TRBV4-3	once	-	CVSSQSGGANTGELFF	TGCGTCAGCAGCCAGTCCGGGGGTGCGAACACCGGGGAGCTGTTTTTT
TRBJ2-2	TRBV24-1	-	TRBD2	CATSDSTSAGELFF	TGTGCCACCAGTGATTCGACTAGCGCCGGGGAGCTGTTTTTT
TRBJ2-7	TRBV5-1	-	TRBD1	CASSLDQRQGSSYEQYF	TGCGCCAGCAGCTTGGACCAGAGACAGGGGAGCTCCTACGAGCAGTACTTC
TRBJ2-1	TRBV15	-	TRBD2	CATSRDRGTSSYNEQFF	TGTGCCACCAGCAGAGATCGAGGGACTAGCTCCTACAATGAGCAGTTCTTC
TRBJ1-1	TRBV5-1	few	-	CASSLIIGWEGLNTEAFF	TGCGCCAGCAGCTTGATAATTGGATGGGAGGGGTTGAACACTGAAGCTTTCTTT
TRBJ2-7	TRBV29-1	once	-	CSVEPGTNTYEQYF	TGCAGCGTTGAACCCGGGACAAATACCTACGAGCAGTACTTC
TRBJ1-2	TRBV28	-	TRBD1	CASSFFDRDYGYTF	TGTGCCAGCAGCTTTTTCGACAGGGACTATGGCTACACCTTC
TRBJ2-3	TRBV5-6	-	TRBD2	CASSLWSSGSLDTQYF	TGTGCCAGCAGCTTGTGGTCTAGCGGGAGTTTAGATACGCAGTATTTT
TRBJ1-1	TRBV27	-	-	CASSLMGLNTEAFF	TGTGCCAGCAGTTTGATGGGCCTGAACACTGAAGCTTTCTTT
TRBJ1-1	TRBV19	-	-	CASIDRFEAFF	TGTGCCAGTATTGACAGGTTTGAAGCTTTCTTT
TRBJ1-5	TRBV19	-	-	CASSIDRGGPNQPQHF	TGTGCCAGTAGTATAGATCGCGGAGGGCCTAATCAGCCCCAGCATTTT
TRBJ1-1	TRBV6-1	-	-	CASSDTGDRTEAFF	TGTGCCAGCAGTGATACGGGGGATCGGACTGAAGCTTTCTTT
TRBJ2-5	TRBV30	-	-	CAWSVGLYQETQYF	TGTGCCTGGAGTGTAGGACTATACCAAGAGACCCAGTACTTC
TRBJ2-3	TRBV2	-	-	CASSDRGRTDTQYF	TGTGCCAGCAGTGACCGCGGGCGCACAGATACGCAGTATTTT
TRBJ2-1	TRBV28	-	-	CASRPRVVTSYNEQFF	TGTGCCAGCAGACCCAGGGTGGTGACTTCCTACAATGAGCAGTTCTTC
TRBJ2-7	TRBV30	-	TRBD1	CAWSGTGSSYEQYF	TGTGCCTGGAGCGGGACAGGGAGCTCCTACGAGCAGTACTTC
TRBJ1-5	TRBV6-5	few	-	CASRRAGGNQPQHF	TGTGCCAGCAGGCGGGCAGGGGGCAATCAGCCCCAGCATTTT
TRBJ2-7	TRBV5-4	-	-	CASSLTRSSYEQYF	TGTGCCAGCAGCTTAACGAGGAGCTCCTACGAGCAGTACTTC
TRBJ2-7	TRBV9	-	-	CASSVGASRDDEQYF	TGTGCCAGCAGCGTGGGGGCTAGCCGGGATGATGAGCAGTACTTC
TRBJ2-7	TRBV7-6	-	TRBD2	CASSPPLGTSGRVQYF	TGTGCCAGCAGCCCCCCCTTAGGGACTAGCGGGAGGGTGCAGTACTTC